A single T cell receptor beta chain is shown here with its context. Its specificity is not known. The data derive from a study of cytomegalovirus exposure and HLA in healthy donors. Regarding the study as a whole: A classifier reportedly called cytomegalovirus status with high sensitivity and specificity.

PCR amplification relied on 60 Vbeta primers (plus 13 Jbeta primers). The table came from immunoSEQ multiplex PCR; TCRdb's copy has only in-frame clones and leaves some out. The sample lists some 160,000 clones; 60% to 80% were seen once. The ends lost 1 base at V and 6 bases at J; junction bases unmatched: 7. The CDR3 runs 15 residues. Germline values: CDR1 MNHNS, CDR2 SASEGT. The specimen was PBMCs. The sequence derives from a woman in her thirties in good health and CMV-seronegative. The J gene is TRBJ1-2, the V gene TRBV6-1, with 8 bases lining up with TRBD1. The CDR3 DNA is TGTGCCAGCAGTGAAGGCCCCCAGACAGGGGATGGCTACACCTTC. Protein: CASSEGPQTGDGYTF.